This TCR beta chain emerged from a study of cytomegalovirus exposure and HLA in healthy donors. Study results and limitations: The only immune exposure information that was available was CMV serostatus. There were a few CMV-associated chains whose specificity for CMV antigens was confirmed in vitro.

PCR employed 60 Vbeta and 13 Jbeta primers. Per the study methods: About 83 million unique TCR beta chains, some 11 million shared, were counted in a later analysis. The method was immunoSEQ multiplex PCR; TCRdb's version includes in-frame clones alone and lacks a portion of them. V, J and clone size were drawn from that table, and D and trimming were deduced from the DNA. The sample totals 50,000 to 75,000 clones. The CDR3 covers 15 residues. Trimming took off 4 bases at V and 6 bases at J, with 15 bases between the two ends. Germline assignment: CDR1 KGHSH and CDR2 LQKENI. As concerns this clone: Its antigen remains unidentified.

V gene TRBV18 combines with J gene TRBJ2-2; TRBD1 is a possible D gene (6 bases). The sequenced material came from PBMCs. This TCR derives from a woman aged 18-29 years in good health and CMV-seronegative. CDR3 DNA: TGTGCCAGCTCACAACAGGGAAGCAAAGCCGGGGAGCTGTTTTTT. It translates to CASSQQGSKAGELFF.